Described below is a single T cell receptor (beta chain) sequence and its context. What it binds is not known. The deep-level immunoSEQ assay was used. Genomic DNA of each subset was evenly split across several immunoSEQ plates. Some clones are missing from TCRdb's copy, which holds only in-frame ones; the method was immunoSEQ multiplex PCR. The sample consists of some 2 million clones, about 95% of them appearing once. This CDR3 comprises 13 residues. In germline, CDR1 is LGHNA, CDR2 YNFKEQ. Trimming left V 1 base short and J 11 bases short, with 12 bases between. The sample comes from a study of shared clonotypes between healthy human individuals. The wider study: Donors, aged 18 to 49, were a couple of women and a few men. General study results and limits: The study's rarefaction showed incomplete sorted-subset sequencing despite large depth.

CD45RO-negative CD8 cells positively selected for CCR7 made up the naive population, which excluded terminally differentiated effector memory CD45RA+ cells. Sequencing used naive CD8+ T cells sorted from blood. The genes are TRBV4-2 and TRBJ2-1; no clear D. The TCR originated in a man aged 18 to 35 in good health. For the CDR3, the DNA is TGTGCCAGCAGCCAAGTAGGGCCCGACCAGCAGTTCTTC. Translation: CASSQVGPDQQFF.